This note documents a single TCR beta chain sequence. The antigen is unknown. V shed 3 bases and J shed 5 bases, with 25 bases lying between them. Germline-derived CDR1 and CDR2 are SGHAT and FQNNGV. The CDR3 length is 18 residues. These data originate in a study of shared clonotypes between healthy human individuals. Study-wide findings and caveats: Sample collection involved blood only; tissue repertoires are likely different.

Each PCR replicate from the sorted subsets contained 150 to 250 ng DNA, which is 25,000 to 30,000 T cell genomes. Repertoires were generated with immunoSEQ multiplex PCR, while TCRdb's copy carries only in-frame clones and drops some. The sample carries some 1 million clones, roughly 80% recorded once. Sequencing input: memory CD4+ T cells sorted from blood. Subset given: CD45RA-negative fraction. This sequence joins TRBV11-2 and TRBJ1-2; D is unclear. The TCR comes from a young man in good health. In DNA form, the CDR3 reads TGTGCCAGCAGCTTGGCATTTGAGAGCGGCAAAGCAATATATGGCTACACCTTC. As protein: CASSLAFESGKAIYGYTF.